The T cell receptor (beta chain) under discussion was sequenced for a study of blood T cell repertoires in COVID-19 (dated by TCRdb to the early 2020s). Regarding the complete study: Collaborator samples came from the United States, Italy and Spain and covered acute and convalescent phases of COVID-19. The material from the prospective study consisted of cDNA or gDNA derived from T cells, B-cell-depleted T cells, or PBMCs. Deeply sampled blood TCRbeta repertoires from subjects exposed to, actively infected with, or recovered from COVID-19 were included in the dataset. A freely available public database, intended as a resource for researchers studying the immune response to SARS-CoV-2, is where the repertoires were released. The samples were drawn from two sources: the first 160 participants of the ongoing ImmuneRACE study, and approximately 1,300 subjects contributed by 6 global collaborators. The sample metadata nearly always contained a de-identified subject ID, COVID-19 status, age in years and sex. Where available, HLA class I and class II types were taken from metadata supplied by the sample provider and were not determined by assay-based typing.

Study-wide conclusions, independent of this receptor: How much clinical and demographic metadata was included differed by source and by participant, and the metadata was provided uncurated.

Collaborating institutions collected whole blood in K2EDTA tubes following their own protocols. For TCRbeta analysis, collaborator samples were shipped as frozen whole blood, as isolated PBMCs, or as DNA extracted from either sample type. TCRbeta CDR3 regions were amplified from genomic DNA by means of the immunoSEQ Assay, a bias-controlled multiplex PCR. On the study's bioinformatics: The number of nucleated cells in each sample was estimated from the amplification of reference gene primers within the assay. To quantify the absolute abundance of each unique TCRbeta CDR3 rearrangement, sequence reads were collapsed and filtered. For each sample, productive Simpson clonality was calculated by taking the square root of Simpson's diversity index across productive rearrangements. The table was pulled from immuneACCESS by TCRdb, which kept in-frame rearrangements only. Such tables lose some clones; where checked, under half of the loss comes from unresolved V genes, and the rest has no known cause. V and J calls and clone size are given by that table; D and trimming were obtained from the DNA. Across this sample there are over 100,000 clones, with 86% seen only once. Together, the top ten hold 4% to 5.5% of the sample.

A note on this clone: Its binding antigen is unknown. It has no much larger one-base neighbor in the sample; base qualities were not kept.

The trim is 5 bases for V and 3 bases for J, with a gap of 14 bases between the germline ends. CDR1 and CDR2, looked up from the germline V gene, are MNHEY and SVGAGI. The CDR3 spans 14 residues, from the cysteine through the phenylalanine. Only the CDR3 DNA stays, 42 bases, in frame from base 1. The TCR sequence derives from a man aged 40-49 years with acute or convalescent COVID-19. The sequence links TRBV6-5 to TRBJ2-7, with TRBD1 tentatively as D gene (6 bases match). The specimen was peripheral blood. For the CDR3, the sequence is CASSRTENYYEQYF. The DNA reads as follows: TGTGCCAGCAGTCGGACAGAGAATTACTACGAGCAGTACTTC.